This T cell receptor beta chain was documented in a study of T cell responses to AZD1222 COVID-19 vaccine. The study, taken as a whole, reports: Spike-wide vaccine-associated CD4 TCRs dominated at 160-218 and 743-854. The donors showed a predominance of white British ancestry and of females, with possible underestimation of clonal diversity. Among spike-specific TCRs, nearly half reportedly target unmutated variant regions. Researchers took repertoire samples only after the peak T cell response had come.

Profiled with immunoSEQ multiplex PCR; TCRdb holds only in-frame clones, not every one. Found here are 85,000 to 130,000 clones, roughly 86% of them singletons; the top ten hold 3% to 3.5%. The CDR3 extends over 14 amino acids. The germline gives CDR1 SGHTA, CDR2 FQGTGA. Trimming removed 5 bases at V and 5 bases at J, with 16 bases between. Notes on this clone: Its target is not known.

This sequence originates from an adult who received the MenACWY meningococcal vaccine as a control. Material: peripheral blood, obtained 28 days after the second dose of the MenACWY control vaccine. The chain employs TRBV7-3 and TRBJ2-7; maybe TRBD2 (5 bases). The chain's CDR3 is CASSPHPGWDEQYF. The CDR3, as DNA: TGTGCCAGCAGCCCCCACCCGGGATGGGACGAGCAGTACTTC. The full variable domain, rest sourced from reference TRBV7-3 and TRBJ2-7, is GAGVSQTPSNKVTEKGKYVELRCDPISGHTALYWYRQSLGQGPEFLIYFQGTGAADDSGLPNDRFFAVRPEGSVSTLKIQRTERGDSAVYLCASSPHPGWDEQYFGPGTRLTVT.